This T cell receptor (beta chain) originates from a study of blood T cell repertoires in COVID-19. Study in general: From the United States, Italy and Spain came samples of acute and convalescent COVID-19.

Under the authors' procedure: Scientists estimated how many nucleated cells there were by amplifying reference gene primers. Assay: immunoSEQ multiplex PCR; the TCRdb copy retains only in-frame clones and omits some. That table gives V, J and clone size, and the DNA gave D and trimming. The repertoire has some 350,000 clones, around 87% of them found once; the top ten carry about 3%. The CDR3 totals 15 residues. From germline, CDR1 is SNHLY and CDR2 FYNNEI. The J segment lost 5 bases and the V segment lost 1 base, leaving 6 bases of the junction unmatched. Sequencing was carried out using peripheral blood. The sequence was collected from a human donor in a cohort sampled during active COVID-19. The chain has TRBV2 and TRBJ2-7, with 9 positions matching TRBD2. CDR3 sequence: CASSEGGRAGHEQYF. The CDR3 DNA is TGTGCCAGCAGTGAAGGCGGGAGGGCCGGCCACGAGCAGTACTTC. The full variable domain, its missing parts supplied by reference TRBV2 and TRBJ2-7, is EPEVTQTPSHQVTQMGQEVILRCVPISNHLYFYWYRQILGQKVEFLVSFYNNEISEKSEIFDDQFSVERPDGSNFTLKIRSTKLEDSAMYFCASSEGGRAGHEQYFGPGTRLTVT.